These 10 T cell receptor beta chains share one sample of origin, sequenced in a study of metastatic and nonmetastatic thyroid tumors. Ahead of thyroid surgery, no patient had received treatment of any kind. Using MiXCR, TCRdb reanalyzed the PCR reads. The profile shows around 2,000 clones, roughly 10% of them singletons. The sequenced sample consisted of tumor tissue. All receptors derive from a female donor with papillary thyroid cancer or a benign thyroid nodule (not recorded which). Some clones in this sample may be carry-over from other donors' samples.

This clone was detected ten times or more. Since a much larger clone is just one base distant, this may be a read error. The sample has other DNA sequences that encode this CDR3 too. This sequence joins TRBV19 and TRBJ2-7, with D possibly TRBD2 on 7 matching bases. Germline lookup yields CDR1 LNHDA and CDR2 SQIVND (reference sequence). The CDR3 loop spans 15 amino acids. Written as DNA, the CDR3 is TGTGCCAGTCAAGGGGGGGACGGAGTATCCTACGAGCAGTACTTT. Translated: CASQGGDGVSYEQYF.

By share, this clone counts as medium-sized. V usage is TRBV19 and J usage is TRBJ2-1; D may match TRBD1 or TRBD2 (6 bases each). V lost 1 base and J lost 0, with 13 bases in between. CDR3 length: 17 residues. Germline CDR1 LNHDA, CDR2 SQIVND (reference sequence). Written as DNA, the CDR3 is TGTGCCAGTAGTATAGGTCGAGGGGGGAGCTCCTACAATGAGCAGTTCTTC. This encodes CASSIGRGGSSYNEQFF.

Sample share makes this clone medium-sized. The gene calls are TRBV5-1 and TRBJ2-7; 10 bases line up with TRBD2. V dropped 4 bases and J dropped 1; count of bases not matched to a gene: 11. The germline V gene has CDR1 SGHRS and CDR2 YFSETQ. The CDR3 runs 17 residues. As DNA, the CDR3 is TGCGCCAGCAGCCCACTAGCGGGAAACCTCCTATCCTACGAGCAGTACTTC. This sequence encodes CASSPLAGNLLSYEQYF. Full variable domain (outside the CDR3, taken from reference TRBV5-1 and TRBJ2-7): KAGVTQTPRYLIKTRGQQVTLSCSPISGHRSVSWYQQTPGQGLQFLFEYFSETQRNKGNFPGRFSGRQFSNSRSEMNVSTLELGDSALYLCASSPLAGNLLSYEQYFGPGTRLTVT.

By sample share, this clone is medium-sized. The chain couples TRBV24-1 to TRBJ1-5; the D gene is possibly TRBD1 (6 bases). Germline lookup yields CDR1 KGHDR and CDR2 SFDVKD. Trimming pared 4 bases from V and 2 bases from J, leaving 8 bases between. The CDR3 covers 14 residues. The CDR3, as DNA: TGTGCCACCAGTGACCGGACAGGCAATCAGCCCCAGCATTTT. Translation gives CATSDRTGNQPQHF.

This clone is judged medium-sized. The chain is built from TRBV6-5 and TRBJ1-4; 9 nucleotides agree with TRBD1. V shed 2 bases, J shed 5 bases, and the junction held 6 bases outside the gene matches. The CDR3 contains 16 residues. The germline gives CDR1 MNHEY, CDR2 SVGAGI. The CDR3 region has the DNA TGTGCCAGCAGTTACGCCTTCGGGACAGGGAATGAAAAACTGTTTTTT. Translating it yields CASSYAFGTGNEKLFF.

This clone came up many times. The CDR3: CASSQVGGETQYF. DNA of the CDR3: TGTGCCAGCAGCCAAGTCGGAGGAGAGACCCAGTACTTC. This chain links TRBV4-2 with TRBJ2-5; a weak D match, TRBD2 (5 bases). Germline V gives CDR1 LGHNA, CDR2 YNFKEQ. The CDR3 runs 13 residues. V lost 1 base to trimming and J lost 4 bases, with 7 bases between them.

Turning to this clone: A much larger clonotype is one base distant, so this may be a read error. J is TRBJ1-1 and V is TRBV11-1; TRBD1 matches 8 bases. Germline CDR1 is SGHAT and CDR2 is FQDESV (reference sequence). The CDR3 consists of 14 residues. This CDR3 reads CASSLGAGGAEAFF. The CDR3 coding sequence is TGTGCCAGCAGCTTAGGGGCAGGGGGCGCTGAGGCTTTCTTT. The whole variable domain, filled in from reference TRBV11-1 and TRBJ1-1, reads EAEVAQSPRYKITEKSQAVAFWCDPISGHATLYWYRQILGQGPELLVQFQDESVVDDSQLPKDRFSAERLKGVDSTLKIQPAELGDSAMYLCASSLGAGGAEAFFGQGTRLTVV.

This clone was counted many times. A read error may account for a junction end that differs from germline. The chain recombines TRBV2 with TRBJ2-3, with D tentatively TRBD1 or TRBD2 (6 bases each). Germline CDR1 and CDR2: SNHLY and FYNNEI. The CDR3 is made up of 16 amino acids. For the CDR3, the DNA is TGTGCCAGCAGTGCTATAGGGGGGCGTTCAGCAGATACGCGGTATTTT. Translated, it gives CASSAIGGRSADTRYF.

By its share, this clone is large. The chain links TRBV6-2 or TRBV6-3 to TRBJ2-1; the D is unclear. The V end lost 7 bases, the J end lost 4 bases, and 14 bases lay between the germline ends. CDR1 is MNHEY and CDR2 is SVGEGT in the germline V gene. The CDR3 runs to 14 residues. The CDR3: CASNPVLRYNEQFF. Here the CDR3 DNA reads TGTGCCAGCAACCCCGTCCTCAGATACAATGAGCAGTTCTTC.

This clone is medium-sized. The chain combines TRBV6-1 with TRBJ2-4; D gene ambiguous. The CDR3 is made up of 12 amino acids. Trimming stripped 6 bases from V and 9 bases from J, with 12 bases between. The V gene's germline CDR1 is MNHNS and CDR2 SASEGT. In nucleotides, the CDR3 is TGTGCCAGCAGCCCCTCGGATGGCATTCAGTACTTC. Its protein is CASSPSDGIQYF.